This TCR beta chain stems from a study of a mutant IDH1 vaccine in newly diagnosed glioma. Study overall: Antecedent treatment encompassed radiotherapy, temozolomide, or their combination; the majority received both.

Time point defined: baseline, week 1 (first vaccination visit). Treatment meaning: pre-vaccination baseline after standard-of-care therapy. Each astrocytoma in the donors was new, WHO grade 3 or 4, IDH1-mutant and ATRX-lost. The data were produced by immunoSEQ multiplex PCR, yet TCRdb's version contains in-frame clones alone and is incomplete. This sample carries more than 20,000 clones, roughly 84% of them seen once, and the ten largest clones take roughly 5%. The CDR3 has 14 amino acids. With 2 bases removed from V and 4 bases from J, the gap between germline ends came to 12 bases. The V gene's germline CDR1 is SGHNT and CDR2 YYREEE (reference sequence).

The TCR originated in a middle-aged man with glioma. The rearrangement joins TRBV5-4 to TRBJ1-2; no definite D call. The specimen was PBMCs, collected from a glioma patient treated with radiotherapy, temozolomide or both. The CDR3 loop is CASSFGLLVYGYTF. DNA of the CDR3: TGTGCCAGCAGCTTTGGGCTTCTCGTCTATGGCTACACCTTC.